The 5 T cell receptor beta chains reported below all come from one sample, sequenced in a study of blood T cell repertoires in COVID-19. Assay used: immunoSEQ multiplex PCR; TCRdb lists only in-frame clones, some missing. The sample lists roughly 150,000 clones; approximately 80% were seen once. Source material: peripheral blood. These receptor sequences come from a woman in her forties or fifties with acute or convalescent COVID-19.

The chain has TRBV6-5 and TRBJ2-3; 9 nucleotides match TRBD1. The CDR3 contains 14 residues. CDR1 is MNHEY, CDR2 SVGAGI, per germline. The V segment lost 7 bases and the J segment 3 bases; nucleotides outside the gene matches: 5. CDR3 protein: CASTTGGTTDTQYF. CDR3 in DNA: TGTGCCAGCACGACAGGGGGGACAACAGATACGCAGTATTTT.

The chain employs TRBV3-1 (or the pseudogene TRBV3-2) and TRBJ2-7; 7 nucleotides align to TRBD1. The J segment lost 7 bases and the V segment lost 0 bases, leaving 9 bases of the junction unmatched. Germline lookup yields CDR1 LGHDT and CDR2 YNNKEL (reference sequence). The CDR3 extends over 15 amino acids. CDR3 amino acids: CASSQEVMTGKEQYF. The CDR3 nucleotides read TGTGCCAGCAGCCAAGAAGTAATGACAGGGAAAGAGCAGTACTTC.

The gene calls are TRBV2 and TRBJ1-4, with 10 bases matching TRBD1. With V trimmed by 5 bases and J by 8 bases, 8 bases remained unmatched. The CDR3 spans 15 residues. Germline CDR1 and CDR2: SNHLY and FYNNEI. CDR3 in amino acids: CASSPGQGRGEKLFF. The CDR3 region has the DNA TGTGCCAGCAGTCCGGGACAGGGGCGGGGAGAAAAACTGTTTTTT.

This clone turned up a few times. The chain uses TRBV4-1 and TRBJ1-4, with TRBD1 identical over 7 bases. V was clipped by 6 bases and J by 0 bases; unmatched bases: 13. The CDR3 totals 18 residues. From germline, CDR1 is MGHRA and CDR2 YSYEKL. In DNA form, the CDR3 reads TGCGCCAGCAGGGGGCAACGGGACAGCAAAGCAACTAATGAAAAACTGTTTTTT. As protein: CASRGQRDSKATNEKLFF.

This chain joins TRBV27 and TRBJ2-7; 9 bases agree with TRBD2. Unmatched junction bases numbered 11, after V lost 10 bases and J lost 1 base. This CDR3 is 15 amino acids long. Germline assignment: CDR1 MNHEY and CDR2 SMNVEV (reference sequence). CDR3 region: CATKTQSGGSYEQYF. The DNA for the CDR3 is TGTGCCACCAAAACCCAGAGCGGGGGGTCCTACGAGCAGTACTTC.